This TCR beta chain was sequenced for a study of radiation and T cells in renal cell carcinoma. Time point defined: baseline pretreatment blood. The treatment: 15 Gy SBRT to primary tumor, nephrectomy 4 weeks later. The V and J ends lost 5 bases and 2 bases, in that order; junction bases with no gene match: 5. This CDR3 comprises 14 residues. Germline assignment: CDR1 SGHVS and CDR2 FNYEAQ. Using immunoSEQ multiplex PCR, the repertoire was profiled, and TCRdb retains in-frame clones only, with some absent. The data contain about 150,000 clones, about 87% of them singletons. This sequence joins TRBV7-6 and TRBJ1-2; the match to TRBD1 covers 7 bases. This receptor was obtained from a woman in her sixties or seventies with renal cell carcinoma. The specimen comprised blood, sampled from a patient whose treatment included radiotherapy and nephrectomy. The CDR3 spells CASSPAGQNYGYTF. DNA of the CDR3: TGTGCCAGCAGCCCAGCGGGACAGAACTATGGCTACACCTTC.